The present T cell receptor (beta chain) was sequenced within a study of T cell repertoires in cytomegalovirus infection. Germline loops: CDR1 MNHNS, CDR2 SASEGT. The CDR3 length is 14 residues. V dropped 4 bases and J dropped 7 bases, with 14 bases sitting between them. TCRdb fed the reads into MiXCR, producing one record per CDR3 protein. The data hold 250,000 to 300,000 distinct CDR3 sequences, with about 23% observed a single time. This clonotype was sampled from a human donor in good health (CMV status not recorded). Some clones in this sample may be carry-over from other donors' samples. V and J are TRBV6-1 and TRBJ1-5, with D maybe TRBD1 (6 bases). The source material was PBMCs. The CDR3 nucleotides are TGTGCCAGCAGTGCCGGACAGTGGGGGCAGCCCCAGCATTTT. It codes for CASSAGQWGQPQHF.